The clone carrying this T cell receptor (beta chain) was detected a few times. Its matching antigen is unknown. The entry originates in a study of T cell responses to AZD1222 COVID-19 vaccine. Assay used: immunoSEQ multiplex PCR; TCRdb lists only in-frame clones, some missing. Of about 86,000 clones listed, 85% to 90% are singletons. V lost 1 base and J lost 2; bases outside the gene matches: 4. The CDR3 contains 17 residues. Germline V gene lookup returns CDR1 LGHNA and CDR2 YNFKEQ. The study, taken as a whole, reports: At baseline, seropositivity was found in only five or six AZD1222 recipients. Spike-specific TCR breadth rose after two AZD1222 doses, and depth rose as well. Among the donors, most were white British and more were female, and clonal diversity was possibly underestimated.

The starting material was peripheral blood, obtained 28 days after the second AZD1222 dose. The clonotype comes from an adult who received the AZD1222 COVID-19 vaccine. The V call is TRBV4-2, the J call TRBJ2-7, with 14 bases that match TRBD2. CDR3 bases: TGTGCCAGCAGCCAAGGGACTAGCGGGAGGTATGCCTACGAGCAGTACTTC. Encoded protein: CASSQGTSGRYAYEQYF.